The source of this T cell receptor (beta chain) is a study of cytomegalovirus exposure and HLA in healthy donors. Points from the study as a whole: In a later analysis, a missense DCLRE1C variant was linked to TCR beta V- and J-gene trimming.

In its sample, this clone was seen many times. Its antigen remains unidentified. V was shortened by 7 bases and J by 4 bases, with 22 bases between the two germline ends. Germline CDR1 reads MNHEY; CDR2 reads SMNVEV (reference sequence). The CDR3 is 17 amino acids. The PCR had 60 Vbeta and 13 Jbeta primers. TCRdb's table, derived via immunoSEQ multiplex PCR, lists solely in-frame clones and lacks some. The data contain approximately 100,000 clones, 65% to 80% of them singletons. This clonotype was sampled from a man aged 60-69 years in good health and CMV-seropositive. Sequencing used PBMCs. The chain uses TRBV27 and TRBJ2-2; TRBD1 is a possible D gene (5 bases). The CDR3, as DNA: TGTGCCAGCACCCCGGACATTTCCCTTGTTGGCACCGGGGAGCTGTTTTTT. Protein sequence: CASTPDISLVGTGELFF.